This T cell receptor (beta chain) was retrieved from a study of CD8+CD57+ T cells in acquired aplastic anemia. CDR3 and TCR beta VDJ profiling relied on a genomic DNA template. TCRdb re-derived calls from the reads in MiXCR, one entry per CDR3 protein. This table holds 75,000 to 100,000 distinct CDR3 sequences, 55% to 75% found once. Patients sequenced had flow cytometry evidence of CD8+CD57+ cell expansion. The sequencing sample was made of sorted CD4+, CD8+, or CD8+CD57+ T cells (not recorded which) from PBMCs. The sequence derives from a human donor with aplastic anemia.

The CDR3 sequence is CSADRGGNTEAFF. CDR3 nucleotides: TGCAGCGCCGACAGGGGCGGGAACACTGAAGCTTTCTTT. The V gene is TRBV29-1, the J gene TRBJ1-1; 8 nucleotides match TRBD1. V dropped 7 bases and J dropped 1; count of bases not matched to a gene: 5. Looked up from germline, CDR1 is SQVTM and CDR2 is ANQGSEA. The CDR3 consists of 13 residues.